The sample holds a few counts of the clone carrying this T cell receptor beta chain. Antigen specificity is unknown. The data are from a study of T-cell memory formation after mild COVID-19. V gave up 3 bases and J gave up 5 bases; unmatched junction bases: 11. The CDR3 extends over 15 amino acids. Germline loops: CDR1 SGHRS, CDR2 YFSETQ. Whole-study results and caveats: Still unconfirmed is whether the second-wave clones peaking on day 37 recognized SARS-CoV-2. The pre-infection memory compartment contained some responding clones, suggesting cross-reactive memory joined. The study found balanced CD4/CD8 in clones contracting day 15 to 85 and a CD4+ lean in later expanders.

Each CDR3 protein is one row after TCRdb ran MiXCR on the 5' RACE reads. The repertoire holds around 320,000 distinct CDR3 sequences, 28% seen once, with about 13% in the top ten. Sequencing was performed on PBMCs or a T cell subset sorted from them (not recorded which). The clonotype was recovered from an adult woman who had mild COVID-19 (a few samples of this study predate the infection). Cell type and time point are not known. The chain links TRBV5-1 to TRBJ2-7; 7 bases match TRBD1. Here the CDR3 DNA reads TGCGCCAGCAGCTCGACGACAGGGTCCCCGGACGAGCAGTACTTC. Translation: CASSSTTGSPDEQYF.